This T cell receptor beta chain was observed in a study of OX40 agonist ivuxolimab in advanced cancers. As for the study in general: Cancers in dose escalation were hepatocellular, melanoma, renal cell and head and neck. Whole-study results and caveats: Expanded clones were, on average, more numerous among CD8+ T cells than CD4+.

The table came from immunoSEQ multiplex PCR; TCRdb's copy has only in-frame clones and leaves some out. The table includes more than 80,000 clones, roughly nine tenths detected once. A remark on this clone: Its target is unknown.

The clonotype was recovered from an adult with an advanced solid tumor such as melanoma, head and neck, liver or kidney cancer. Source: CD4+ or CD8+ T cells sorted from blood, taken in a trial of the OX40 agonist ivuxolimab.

The CDR3 coding sequence is TGCGCCAGCAGCCAGGGGTCGGCTAGCGGATACAATGAGCAGTTCTTC. It encodes CASSQGSASGYNEQFF. The chain joins TRBV4-3 to TRBJ2-1; TRBD2 aligns across 7 bases. V was clipped by 3 bases and J by 4 bases; unmatched bases: 9. The CDR3 is 16 residues long. The V gene's germline CDR1 is LGHNA and CDR2 YSLEER.